This T cell receptor (beta chain) was obtained from a study of identical twins. Study-level findings and limits: Analyses of zero insertions could be partly confounded by invariant MAIT and iNKT cells.

Details on this clonotype: The antigen is not known.

One entry per CDR3 protein, called by TCRdb with MiXCR from the 5' RACE reads. Among 350,000 to 400,000 distinct CDR3 sequences, around 9.7% were seen once, and the ten largest hold about 8.1%. V lost 5 bases to trimming and J lost 3 bases, with 12 bases between them. Germline V CDR1 and CDR2: DFQATT, SNEGSKA (reference sequence). This CDR3 comprises 13 residues. This clonotype was obtained from a woman between 45 and 65 years old in good health. The sequenced material came from naive T cells sorted from blood. This chain joins TRBV20-1 and TRBJ2-3; D uncertain. The DNA for the CDR3 is TGCAGTGCTGGGTGGATAAGAACAGATACGCAGTATTTT. Amino acids: CSAGWIRTDTQYF.